Given below is one T cell receptor (beta chain) in context. This entry comes from a study of response to subunit inactivated influenza vaccine. Via MiXCR, TCRdb re-called the RT-PCR reads, giving one row per CDR3 protein. This sample yields some 600,000 distinct CDR3 sequences, of which about 15% are seen a single time; 7.5% to 9% belongs to the top ten. Looked up from germline, CDR1 is PRHDT and CDR2 is FYEKMQ (reference sequence). V was pared by 3 bases and J by 3 bases, with 7 bases of the junction left unmatched. This CDR3 comprises 16 residues. The specimen comprised PBMCs from blood, sampled less than 15 days before vaccination. The receptor comes from a man between 50 and 59 years old who received an inactivated influenza vaccine. The rearrangement links TRBV13 to TRBJ2-1, with 8 bases lining up with TRBD2. CDR3 region: CASSFGLAGIYNEQFF. DNA for the CDR3: TGTGCCAGCAGCTTCGGGCTAGCGGGTATCTACAATGAGCAGTTCTTC.